This is a list of T cell receptor beta chains from one sample in a study of T cell responses to AZD1222 COVID-19 vaccine. This table comes from immunoSEQ multiplex PCR, and its TCRdb copy is limited to in-frame clones, with some not included. The data contain approximately 130,000 clones, about nine tenths of them seen just once; the ten biggest clones take up about 1.1%. This specimen consisted of peripheral blood, obtained 28 days after the second AZD1222 dose. Receptor source: an adult who received the AZD1222 COVID-19 vaccine. Each CDR3 is given without its conserved first and last residue. The order of the fields is V gene, CDR3 protein.

>TRBV29-1
SVGTGAVPTEAF
>TRBV18
ASSPPGTGPAEQF
>TRBV4-2
ASSQGGGGNNYGYT
>TRBV6-2/TRBV6-3
ASSSTGKGQPQH
>TRBV6-2/TRBV6-3
ASNPGTSGSRSYEQY
>TRBV5-4
ASSAEETQY
>TRBV30
AWIGREMNTEAF
>TRBV11-3
ASSLRGGNYGYT
>TRBV3-1/TRBV3-2
ASSQTSGTYEQY
>TRBV7-9
ASSLDLGDYAPQH
>TRBV18
ASSPPHRGGVQETQY
>TRBV7-8
ASSFKTGVDGYT
>TRBV28
ASSFLSGGGGITYGYT
>TRBV6-5
ASSSRGGWGYT
>TRBV9
ASSAGRAGNTIY
>TRBV27
ASSLGWDIAYEQY
>TRBV19
ASSIDVDRRNTEAF
>TRBV19
ASSDSLAGTSYEQY
>TRBV6-5
ASSYSMTQGVYGYT
>TRBV30
ASGPSSYEQY
>TRBV23-1
ASSQGSGGEKLF
>TRBV6-5
ASGTRGHTEAF
>TRBV6-2/TRBV6-3
ASRYEPTMAHHGYT
>TRBV27
ASSRGQGLSNQPQH
>TRBV14
ASSQGGSGSYNEQF
>TRBV27
ASSSRQANTEAF
>TRBV28
ATIKGGAYNEQF
>TRBV13
ASSLGQGAGGYT
>TRBV28
ASSFTRDSPLH
>TRBV27
ASKGGRQEKLF
>TRBV6-6
AIRIGEAEAF
>TRBV29-1
SVGQGGNQPQH
>TRBV4-2
ASSQYRGEVTEAF
>TRBV12-3/TRBV12-4
ASSLFQNTEAF
>TRBV19
ASSISVIWEYGYT
>TRBV5-5
ASSPTINQPQH
>TRBV4-3
ASSQDVRLADYNEQF
>TRBV30
AWSLQGGHGYT
>TRBV7-9
ASIKQGAYNEQF
>TRBV2
ASSEWTSGNTGELF
>TRBV29-1
SVSQTGMFTTEAF
>TRBV11-3
ASSFRTSGPGTELF
>TRBV7-8
ASSSGTSGGEQF
>TRBV5-1
ASSLGGQAYNSPLH
>TRBV3-1/TRBV3-2
ASSQVGNIQY
>TRBV2
ASSALAGRGSQETQY
>TRBV12-3/TRBV12-4
ASRPDFNSPLH
>TRBV10-3
APSEGTPYEQY